These 24 T cell receptor beta chains came from one sample sequenced in a study of cytomegalovirus exposure and HLA in healthy donors. With 60 Vbeta and 13 Jbeta primers, the PCR was carried out. Sequencing was performed with immunoSEQ multiplex PCR; in TCRdb, only in-frame clones are kept and a portion is missing. The sample consists of about 120,000 clones, 78% of them appearing once. The sequenced sample consisted of PBMCs. The receptors originated from a woman aged 25 to 45 in good health and CMV-seropositive.

The J gene is TRBJ1-3, the V gene TRBV7-2; 9 nucleotides match TRBD1. In germline, CDR1 is SGHTA, CDR2 FQGNSA. V was clipped by 5 bases and J by 8 bases; unmatched bases: 4. The CDR3 runs 13 residues. The CDR3 region is CASSHDRGDTIYF. CDR3 in DNA: TGTGCCAGCAGCCATGACAGGGGGGACACCATATATTTT.

The rearrangement uses TRBV4-1 and TRBJ1-2; 8 bases align to TRBD1. CDR3 length: 16 residues. CDR1 and CDR2 (germline): MGHRA, YSYEKL. Trimming cost V 1 base and J 8 bases; bases outside gene matches: 12. CDR3 DNA: TGCGCCAGCAGCCAAGTCCCAGGGGGCACCGGATCCGGCTACACCTTC. This codes for CASSQVPGGTGSGYTF.

The genes are TRBV4-1 and TRBJ1-6, with D uncertain. The CDR3 totals 16 residues. Deletions cut 0 bases from V and 0 bases from J, with 6 bases between. Germline V gene sequence: CDR1 MGHRA, CDR2 YSYEKL. The CDR3 reads CASSQDRSSYNSPLHF. The CDR3 region has the DNA TGCGCCAGCAGCCAAGATAGGAGCTCCTATAATTCACCCCTCCACTTT.

This chain links TRBV5-1 with TRBJ2-2, with D uncertain. Looked up from germline, CDR1 is SGHRS and CDR2 is YFSETQ. V was pared by 6 bases and J by 2 bases, with 11 bases between. The length of the CDR3 is 14 residues. For the CDR3, the DNA is TGCGCCAGCACTCCCGCAGGAAACACCGGGGAGCTGTTTTTT. It specifies CASTPAGNTGELFF.

This chain links TRBV5-4 with TRBJ1-2; perhaps TRBD1 as D (5 bases). CDR1 and CDR2 (germline): SGHNT, YYREEE (reference sequence). The CDR3 is 15 amino acids. V was pared by 6 bases and J by 2 bases, with 17 bases between. CDR3 sequence reads: CASTAGLALNYGYTF. The CDR3 nucleotides read TGTGCCAGCACGGCAGGGTTGGCCCTCAACTATGGCTACACCTTC.

The chain joins TRBV5-4 to TRBJ2-1, with 10 bases matching TRBD2. V lost 2 bases to trimming and J lost 5 bases; unmatched junction nucleotides: 7. Germline V lookup: CDR1 SGHNT, CDR2 YYREEE (reference sequence). The CDR3 is 16 amino acids. DNA of the CDR3: TGTGCCAGCAGCTTATCCGGGACTAGCGTCAACAATGAGCAGTTCTTC. This encodes CASSLSGTSVNNEQFF.

The CDR3 sequence: CASSLWGGADNEQFF. In nucleotides, the CDR3 is TGTGCCAGCAGCTTATGGGGAGGGGCCGACAATGAGCAGTTCTTC. The rearrangement uses TRBV11-2 and TRBJ2-1; the match to TRBD2 covers 7 bases. V was clipped by 2 bases and J by 5 bases; unmatched bases: 6. Germline-derived CDR1 and CDR2 are SGHAT and FQNNGV. The CDR3 has 15 amino acids. Based on the CDR3 plus reference TRBV11-2 and TRBJ2-1, the full variable domain is EAGVAQSPRYKIIEKRQSVAFWCNPISGHATLYWYQQILGQGPKLLIQFQNNGVVDDSQLPKDRFSAERLKGVDSTLKIQPAKLEDSAVYLCASSLWGGADNEQFFGPGTRLTVL.

The CDR3 here is CASTGQEPYEQYF. CDR3 DNA sequence: TGTGCCAGCACGGGACAGGAGCCCTACGAGCAGTACTTC. The chain joins TRBV2 to TRBJ2-7, with 8 nucleotides matching TRBD1. The trim removed 7 bases at V and 2 bases at J, leaving 4 bases unmatched. The CDR3 extends over 13 amino acids. Per the germline V gene, CDR1 is SNHLY and CDR2 is FYNNEI. Filled out from reference TRBV2 and TRBJ2-7, the complete variable domain reads EPEVTQTPSHQVTQMGQEVILRCVPISNHLYFYWYRQILGQKVEFLVSFYNNEISEKSEIFDDQFSVERPDGSNFTLKIRSTKLEDSAMYFCASTGQEPYEQYFGPGTRLTVT.

This clone appeared a few times. The chain is built from TRBV2 and TRBJ2-1; possibly TRBD2 for D (6 bases). Germline V gives CDR1 SNHLY, CDR2 FYNNEI. Deletions cut 3 bases from V and 0 bases from J, with 21 bases between. The CDR3 loop spans 19 amino acids. CDR3 nucleotide sequence: TGTGCCAGCAGTGAGACCGGCGGGGCTTCGGGGATCTCCTACAATGAGCAGTTCTTC. Translated, it gives CASSETGGASGISYNEQFF.

This chain uses TRBV5-5 with TRBJ1-5, with 7 bases that match TRBD1. The CDR3 extends over 15 amino acids. The trim removed 1 base at V and 1 base at J, leaving 2 bases unmatched. Germline CDR1 SGHKS, CDR2 YYEKEE (reference sequence). The CDR3 sequence is CASSLQGVSNQPQHF. For the CDR3, the DNA is TGTGCCAGCAGCTTGCAGGGGGTAAGCAATCAGCCCCAGCATTTT.

The V and J genes are TRBV6-1 and TRBJ2-2, with 7 bases that match TRBD1. The CDR3 extends over 16 amino acids. CDR1 MNHNS and CDR2 SASEGT come from the germline V gene. V was pared by 0 bases and J by 3 bases, with 4 bases of the junction left unmatched. DNA of the CDR3: TGTGCCAGCAGTGAAGCCAGGGGGAGTTACACCGGGGAGCTGTTTTTT. It translates to CASSEARGSYTGELFF.

The chain combines TRBV6-1 with TRBJ1-5; no reliable D call. Trimming removed 2 bases from V and 5 bases from J, with 10 bases in between. The CDR3 contains 14 residues. Germline V lookup: CDR1 MNHNS, CDR2 SASEGT. The DNA of the CDR3 is TGTGCCAGCAGTGAATTGGGCGGGGATCAGCCCCAGCATTTT. Amino acid sequence: CASSELGGDQPQHF.

The V and J genes are TRBV11-2 and TRBJ2-7; D is possibly TRBD1 (6 bases). The CDR3 is 15 amino acids. Germline lookup yields CDR1 SGHAT and CDR2 FQNNGV. V lost 2 bases and J 1 base, leaving 12 bases between the germline ends. This chain's CDR3 is CASSLYPGESYEQYF. The CDR3 coding sequence is TGTGCCAGCAGCTTATATCCAGGGGAATCCTACGAGCAGTACTTC.

The genes are TRBV7-2 and TRBJ2-7, with D possibly being TRBD2 (6 bases). The CDR3 runs 14 residues. The germline V and J ends were trimmed by 5 bases and 7 bases, with 18 bases remaining between them. Germline lookup yields CDR1 SGHTA and CDR2 FQGNSA. CDR3 coding DNA: TGTGCCAGCAGCCAACGGGGGTCGCTGTTGGAGCAGTACTTC. Translating gives CASSQRGSLLEQYF. The full variable domain, with the rest looked up from reference TRBV7-2 and TRBJ2-7, is GAGVSQSPSNKVTEKGKDVELRCDPISGHTALYWYRQSLGQGLEFLIYFQGNSAPDKSGLPSDRFSAERTGGSVSTLTIQRTQQEDSAVYLCASSQRGSLLEQYFGPGTRLTVT.

The chain couples TRBV28 to TRBJ2-1, with 12 bases that match TRBD2. This CDR3 spans 19 amino acids. Trimming cost V 1 base and J 0 bases; bases outside gene matches: 7. CDR1 is MDHEN and CDR2 is SYDVKM in the germline V gene. The CDR3 region has the DNA TGTGCCAGCAGTTTATCCCTAGCGGGGGGGATTAGCTCCTACAATGAGCAGTTCTTC. This translates into CASSLSLAGGISSYNEQFF. The full variable domain, with the rest looked up from reference TRBV28 and TRBJ2-1, is DVKVTQSSRYLVKRTGEKVFLECVQDMDHENMFWYRQDPGLGLRLIYFSYDVKMKEKGDIPEGYSVSREKKERFSLILESASTNQTSMYLCASSLSLAGGISSYNEQFFGPGTRLTVL.

This clone occurred a few times. This sequence joins TRBV11-2 and TRBJ2-7; D possibly corresponds to TRBD2 (5 bases). V dropped 5 bases and J dropped 6 bases, with 17 bases sitting between them. This CDR3 contains 14 residues. Germline V CDR1 and CDR2: SGHAT, FQNNGV. CDR3 residues: CASSRGLGFSEQYF. The DNA for the CDR3 is TGTGCCAGCAGCAGAGGGCTAGGGTTTAGCGAGCAGTACTTC.

The chain recombines TRBV30 with TRBJ2-7, with 7 bases that match TRBD1. This CDR3 spans 12 amino acids. Germline-derived CDR1 and CDR2 are GTSNPN and SVGIG (reference sequence). The ends lost 2 bases at V and 7 bases at J; junction bases unmatched: 5. Written as DNA, the CDR3 is TGTGCCTGGAGTTTGACAGGGCGGGAGCAGTACTTC. This sequence encodes CAWSLTGREQYF. Full variable domain (missing parts from reference TRBV30 and TRBJ2-7): SQTIHQWPATLVQPVGSPLSLECTVEGTSNPNLYWYRQAAGRGLQLLFYSVGIGQISSEVPQNLSASRPQDRQFILSSKKLLLSDSGFYLCAWSLTGREQYFGPGTRLTVT.

This chain links TRBV19 with TRBJ1-2; D is unresolved. V gave up 3 bases and J gave up 8 bases, with 7 bases separating them. The CDR3 runs to 11 residues. CDR1 is LNHDA and CDR2 is SQIVND in the germline V gene (reference sequence). The CDR3 nucleotides read TGTGCCAGTAGTATGGAGTGGGGCTACACCTTC. As protein: CASSMEWGYTF.

The V and J genes are TRBV7-2 and TRBJ2-7, with TRBD2 as a possible D gene (5 bases). Germline V gives CDR1 SGHTA, CDR2 FQGNSA. Trimming pared 5 bases from V and 3 bases from J, leaving 20 bases between. The CDR3 has 16 residues. The CDR3 is CASSPSGGPPLYEQYF. As DNA, the CDR3 is TGTGCCAGCAGCCCATCTGGCGGGCCCCCCCTCTACGAGCAGTACTTC. Based on the CDR3 plus reference TRBV7-2 and TRBJ2-7, the full variable domain is GAGVSQSPSNKVTEKGKDVELRCDPISGHTALYWYRQSLGQGLEFLIYFQGNSAPDKSGLPSDRFSAERTGGSVSTLTIQRTQQEDSAVYLCASSPSGGPPLYEQYFGPGTRLTVT.

This clone appeared a few times. The CDR3 spells CASGLERSSYNEQFF. The CDR3 DNA sequence: TGTGCTAGTGGTTTGGAACGGAGCTCCTACAATGAGCAGTTCTTC. The chain links TRBV12-5 to TRBJ2-1; D call uncertain. The CDR3 consists of 15 residues. CDR1 LGHNT and CDR2 FRNRAP come from the germline V gene. The ends were cut back, 1 base at V and 0 bases at J, with 7 bases in the middle.

The chain employs TRBV19 and TRBJ1-2; 8 bases match TRBD1. V dropped 5 bases and J dropped 6; count of bases not matched to a gene: 2. Germline CDR1 reads LNHDA; CDR2 reads SQIVND (reference sequence). The CDR3 sequence is 12 residues long. In DNA form, the CDR3 reads TGTGCCAGTAGTCCACAGGGGGATGGCTACACCTTC. Amino acids: CASSPQGDGYTF.

This rearrangement joins TRBV18 to TRBJ2-1, with TRBD1 as a possible D gene (6 bases). CDR3 length: 15 amino acids. Per the germline V gene, CDR1 is KGHSH and CDR2 is LQKENI. V was clipped by 3 bases and J by 6 bases, with 15 bases between them. The CDR3 sequence is CASSPVWTASNEQFF. For the CDR3, the DNA is TGTGCCAGCTCACCCGTTTGGACAGCGTCCAATGAGCAGTTCTTC.

A note on this clone: Additional DNA sequences in this sample encode the identical CDR3. V and J are TRBV4-2 and TRBJ2-7; the match to TRBD1 covers 10 bases. Losses at the gene ends were 4 bases for V and 0 bases for J; bases not matched to a gene: 3. This CDR3 spans 15 amino acids. Per the germline V gene, CDR1 is LGHNA and CDR2 is YNFKEQ. The DNA for the CDR3 is TGTGCCAGCAGCCCCGGACAGGGGGACTCCTACGAGCAGTACTTC. Protein product: CASSPGQGDSYEQYF.

This clone was observed a handful of times. The CDR3 protein is CATSNDRGPYEQYF. Written as DNA, the CDR3 is TGTGCCACCAGCAACGACAGGGGTCCCTACGAGCAGTACTTC. V usage is TRBV15 and J usage is TRBJ2-5; 8 bases are a match to TRBD1. The DNA end is more similar to TRBJ2-7, so the J call may be wrong. Germline assignment: CDR1 LNHNV and CDR2 YYDKDF (reference sequence). CDR3 length: 14 amino acids.